Below are 12 T cell receptor beta chains sequenced from a single sample in a study of identical twins. One entry per CDR3 protein, called by TCRdb with MiXCR from the 5' RACE reads. The sample shows about 250,000 distinct CDR3 sequences, 11% to 15% of them seen only once. Sequencing was performed on memory (CD45RO+) T cells sorted from blood. The receptors were gathered from a woman in her late teens or twenties in good health.

This chain joins TRBV2 and TRBJ1-1; no firm D call. This CDR3 is 14 amino acids long. CDR1 SNHLY and CDR2 FYNNEI come from the germline V gene. Trimming removed 8 bases from V and 1 base from J, with 14 bases in between. CDR3 DNA: TGTGCCAGCGGATTACGGACGGGGAACACTGAAGCTTTCTTT. This codes for CASGLRTGNTEAFF.

This clonotype was observed a few times. The CDR3 DNA sequence: TGTGCCAGCAGCGCTAGGTTAACAGTCAACACTGAAGCTTTCTTT. Translation gives CASSARLTVNTEAFF. The chain combines TRBV6-1 with TRBJ1-1, with D unresolved. V was pared by 6 bases and J by 2 bases, with 16 bases between. CDR1 MNHNS and CDR2 SASEGT come from the germline V gene. This CDR3 contains 15 residues.

This clonotype was seen many times. V and J are TRBV11-2 and TRBJ2-3; a weak D match, TRBD2 (5 bases). With 3 bases removed from V and 0 bases from J, the gap between germline ends came to 10 bases. This CDR3 comprises 15 residues. Germline assignment: CDR1 SGHAT and CDR2 FQNNGV. The CDR3 loop reads CASSFAAGSTDTQYF. DNA of the CDR3: TGTGCCAGCAGCTTTGCGGCGGGTAGCACAGATACGCAGTATTTT.

This clonotype showed up just a few times. The gene calls are TRBV5-1 and TRBJ1-3, with D uncertain. This CDR3 comprises 15 residues. Germline V gives CDR1 SGHRS, CDR2 YFSETQ. With 3 bases removed from V and 0 bases from J, the gap between germline ends came to 10 bases. The CDR3 DNA reads as TGCGCCAGCAGCTGGGCGGGAGCCTCTGGAAACACCATATATTTT. This gives the protein CASSWAGASGNTIYF. Full variable domain (outside the CDR3, taken from reference TRBV5-1 and TRBJ1-3): KAGVTQTPRYLIKTRGQQVTLSCSPISGHRSVSWYQQTPGQGLQFLFEYFSETQRNKGNFPGRFSGRQFSNSRSEMNVSTLELGDSALYLCASSWAGASGNTIYFGEGSWLTVV.

This clonotype was seen only a few times. The chain recombines TRBV9 with TRBJ2-1; 9 positions agree with TRBD1. CDR3 length equals 13 residues. Germline V CDR1 and CDR2: SGDLS, YYNGEE. The ends lost 0 bases at V and 15 bases at J; junction bases unmatched: 7. The CDR3 protein is CASSVVGTGKPFF. The DNA for the CDR3 is TGTGCCAGCAGCGTAGTTGGGACAGGGAAACCGTTCTTC.

A few counts support this clonotype. The CDR3: CASSEGTSGLNEQFF. Written as DNA, the CDR3 is TGTGCCAGCAGTGAAGGGACTAGCGGTCTCAATGAGCAGTTCTTC. This rearrangement joins TRBV6-1 to TRBJ2-1; TRBD2 agrees at 10 bases. The CDR3 is made up of 15 amino acids. Germline CDR1 reads MNHNS; CDR2 reads SASEGT. V was clipped by 1 base and J by 6 bases; unmatched bases: 3.

The chain couples TRBV19 to TRBJ2-3; 8 bases line up with TRBD2. V was clipped by 2 bases and J by 3 bases; unmatched bases: 1. Germline V lookup: CDR1 LNHDA, CDR2 SQIVND (reference sequence). CDR3 length: 14 residues. The CDR3 region is CASSISGRTDTQYF. The CDR3 region has the DNA TGTGCCAGTAGTATAAGCGGGAGAACAGATACGCAGTATTTT.

This clonotype has a handful of counts. The chain uses TRBV5-1 and TRBJ2-1; maybe TRBD2 (6 bases). Trimming pared 2 bases from V and 6 bases from J, leaving 12 bases between. The length of the CDR3 is 14 residues. Germline V lookup: CDR1 SGHRS, CDR2 YFSETQ. The CDR3 DNA is TGCGCCAGCAGCTTTAGCGGAGGATCCAATGAGCAGTTCTTC. This gives the protein CASSFSGGSNEQFF.

In this sample, this clonotype turned up a few times. J is TRBJ2-3 and V is TRBV5-1; D is unresolved. CDR3 size: 16 residues. Germline V gene data show CDR1 as SGHRS and CDR2 as YFSETQ. Trimming left V 0 bases short and J 2 bases short, with 13 bases between. The CDR3 coding sequence is TGCGCCAGCAGCTTGGCCGTGGCCAGCACCACAGATACGCAGTATTTT. It yields the protein CASSLAVASTTDTQYF.

This sequence joins TRBV5-1 and TRBJ1-1; D unclear. CDR1 SGHRS and CDR2 YFSETQ come from the germline V gene. The CDR3 is made up of 13 amino acids. V was shortened by 3 bases and J by 0 bases, with 6 bases between the two germline ends. CDR3 region: CASSSLMNTEAFF. CDR3 sequence (DNA): TGCGCCAGCAGCTCCCTTATGAACACTGAAGCTTTCTTT. The full variable domain, rest sourced from reference TRBV5-1 and TRBJ1-1, is KAGVTQTPRYLIKTRGQQVTLSCSPISGHRSVSWYQQTPGQGLQFLFEYFSETQRNKGNFPGRFSGRQFSNSRSEMNVSTLELGDSALYLCASSSLMNTEAFFGQGTRLTVV.

This sequence joins TRBV6-4 and TRBJ2-3, with D perhaps matching TRBD2 (7 bases). This CDR3 has 16 amino acids. V lost 0 bases and J lost 4, with 14 bases in between. CDR1 is MRHNA and CDR2 is SNTAGT in the germline V gene. The CDR3, as DNA: TGTGCCAGCAGTGACTCAGGTGGGGGGGCCCCAGATACGCAGTATTTT. The encoded protein is CASSDSGGGAPDTQYF.

The chain employs TRBV6-1 and TRBJ2-2, with D hard to call. This CDR3 contains 11 residues. Germline V CDR1 and CDR2: MNHNS, SASEGT. V lost 7 bases and J 6 bases, leaving 6 bases between the germline ends. The CDR3 sequence is CASTRPGELFF. DNA for the CDR3: TGTGCCAGCACGCGCCCCGGGGAGCTGTTTTTT.